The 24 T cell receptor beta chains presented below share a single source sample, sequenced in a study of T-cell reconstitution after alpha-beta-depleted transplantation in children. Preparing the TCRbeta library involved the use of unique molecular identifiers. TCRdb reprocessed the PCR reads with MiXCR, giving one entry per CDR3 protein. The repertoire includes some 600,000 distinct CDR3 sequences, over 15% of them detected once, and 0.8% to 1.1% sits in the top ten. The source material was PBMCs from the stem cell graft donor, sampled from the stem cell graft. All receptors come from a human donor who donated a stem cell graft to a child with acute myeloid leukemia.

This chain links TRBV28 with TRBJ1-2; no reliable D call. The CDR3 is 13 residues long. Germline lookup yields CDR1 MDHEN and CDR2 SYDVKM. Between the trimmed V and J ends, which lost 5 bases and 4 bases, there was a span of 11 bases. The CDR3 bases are TGTGCCAGCAGTGAAAACACCTTCTATGGCTACACCTTC. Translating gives CASSENTFYGYTF.

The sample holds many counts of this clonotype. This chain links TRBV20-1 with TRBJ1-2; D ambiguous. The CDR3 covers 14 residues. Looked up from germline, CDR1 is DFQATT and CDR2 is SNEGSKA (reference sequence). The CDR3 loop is CSAGAPGHNYGYTF. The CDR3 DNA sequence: TGCAGCGCGGGAGCTCCAGGTCATAACTATGGCTACACCTTC.

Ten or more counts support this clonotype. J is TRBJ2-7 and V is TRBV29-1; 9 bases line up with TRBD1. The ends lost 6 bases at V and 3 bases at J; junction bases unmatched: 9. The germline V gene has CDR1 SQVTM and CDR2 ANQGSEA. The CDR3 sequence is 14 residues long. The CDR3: CSVLTGTGSYEQYF. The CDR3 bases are TGCAGCGTGCTGACCGGGACAGGGAGCTACGAGCAGTACTTC.

Here the CDR3 reads CASSKTGTGGFSEQYV. The DNA of the CDR3 is TGTGCCAGCAGTAAAACCGGGACAGGGGGCTTCAGCGAGCAGTACGTC. This chain links TRBV5-5 with TRBJ2-7; 12 bases match TRBD1. This CDR3 is 16 amino acids long. CDR1 is SGHKS and CDR2 is YYEKEE in the germline V gene (reference sequence). V was pared by 5 bases and J by 6 bases, with 12 bases of the junction left unmatched.

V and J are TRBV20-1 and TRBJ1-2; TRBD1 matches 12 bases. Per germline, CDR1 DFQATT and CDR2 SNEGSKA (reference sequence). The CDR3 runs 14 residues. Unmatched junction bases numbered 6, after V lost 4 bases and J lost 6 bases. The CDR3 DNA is TGCAGTGCTACTGGGACAGGGGGCGCGGATGGCTACACCTTC. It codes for CSATGTGGADGYTF.

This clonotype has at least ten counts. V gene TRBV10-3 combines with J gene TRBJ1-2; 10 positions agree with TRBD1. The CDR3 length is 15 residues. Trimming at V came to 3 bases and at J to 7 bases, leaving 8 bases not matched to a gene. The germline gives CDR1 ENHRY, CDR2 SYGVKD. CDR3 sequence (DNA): TGTGCCATCAGTGACCCGGGACAGGGGTACTCTGGCTACACCTTC. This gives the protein CAISDPGQGYSGYTF.

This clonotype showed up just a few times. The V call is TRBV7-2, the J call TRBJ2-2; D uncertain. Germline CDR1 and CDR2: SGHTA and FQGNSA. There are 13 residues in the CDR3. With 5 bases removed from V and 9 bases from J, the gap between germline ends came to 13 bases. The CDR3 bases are TGTGCCAGCAGCGGCGAGAATACCCGGGAGCTGTTTTTT. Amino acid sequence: CASSGENTRELFF.

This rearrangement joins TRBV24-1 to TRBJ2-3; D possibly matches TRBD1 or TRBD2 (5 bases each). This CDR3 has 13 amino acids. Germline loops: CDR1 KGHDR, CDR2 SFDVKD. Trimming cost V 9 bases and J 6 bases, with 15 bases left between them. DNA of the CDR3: TGTGCCACCGGGACCGATACTGGGGATACGCAGTATTTT. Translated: CATGTDTGDTQYF.

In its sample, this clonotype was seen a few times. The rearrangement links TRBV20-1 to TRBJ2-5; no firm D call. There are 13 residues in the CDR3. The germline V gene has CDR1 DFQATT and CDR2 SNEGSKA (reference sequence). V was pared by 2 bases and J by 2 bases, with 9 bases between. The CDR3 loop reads CSARLARQETQYF. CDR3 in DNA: TGCAGTGCTAGATTAGCCCGACAAGAGACCCAGTACTTC.

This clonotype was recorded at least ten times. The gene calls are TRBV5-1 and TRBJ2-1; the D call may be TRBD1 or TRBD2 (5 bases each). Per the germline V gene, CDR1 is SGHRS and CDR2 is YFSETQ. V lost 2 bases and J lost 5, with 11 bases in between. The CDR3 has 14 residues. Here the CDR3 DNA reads TGCGCCAGCAGCTTACGAGGGACCAACAATGAGCAGTTCTTC. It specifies CASSLRGTNNEQFF.

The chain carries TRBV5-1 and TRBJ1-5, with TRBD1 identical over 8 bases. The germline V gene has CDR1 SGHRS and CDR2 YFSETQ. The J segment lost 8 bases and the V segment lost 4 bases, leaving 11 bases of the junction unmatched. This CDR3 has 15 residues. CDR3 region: CASSHGTGAREPQHF. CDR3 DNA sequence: TGCGCCAGCAGCCATGGGACAGGCGCCAGGGAGCCCCAGCATTTT. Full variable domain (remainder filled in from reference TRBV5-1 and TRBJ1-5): KAGVTQTPRYLIKTRGQQVTLSCSPISGHRSVSWYQQTPGQGLQFLFEYFSETQRNKGNFPGRFSGRQFSNSRSEMNVSTLELGDSALYLCASSHGTGAREPQHFGDGTRLSIL.

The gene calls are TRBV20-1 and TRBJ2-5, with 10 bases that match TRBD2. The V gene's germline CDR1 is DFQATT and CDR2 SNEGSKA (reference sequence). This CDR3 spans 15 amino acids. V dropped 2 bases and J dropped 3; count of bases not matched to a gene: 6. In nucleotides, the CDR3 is TGCAGTGCTAGATCACTAGCGGGGTTAAAAGAGACCCAGTACTTC. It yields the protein CSARSLAGLKETQYF.

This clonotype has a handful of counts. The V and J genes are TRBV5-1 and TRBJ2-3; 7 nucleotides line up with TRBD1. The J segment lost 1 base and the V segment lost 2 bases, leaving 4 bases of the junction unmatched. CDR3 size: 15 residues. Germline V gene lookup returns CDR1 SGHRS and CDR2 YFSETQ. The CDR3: CASSLTGDGTDTQYF. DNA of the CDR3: TGCGCCAGCAGCTTAACAGGGGACGGCACAGATACGCAGTATTTT.

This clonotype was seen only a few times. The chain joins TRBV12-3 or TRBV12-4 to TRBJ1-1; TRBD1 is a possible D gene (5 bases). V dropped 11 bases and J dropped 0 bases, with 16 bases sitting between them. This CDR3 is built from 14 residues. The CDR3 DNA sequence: TGTGCCGCCTATGCCGGGACGCTGAACACTGAAGCTTTCTTT. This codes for CAAYAGTLNTEAFF.

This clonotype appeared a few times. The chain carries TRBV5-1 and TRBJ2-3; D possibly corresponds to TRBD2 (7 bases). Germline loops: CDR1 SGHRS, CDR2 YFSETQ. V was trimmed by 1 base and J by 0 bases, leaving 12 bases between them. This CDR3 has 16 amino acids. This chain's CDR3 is CASSLRGGPSTDTQYF. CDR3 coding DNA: TGCGCCAGCAGCTTGAGGGGGGGACCTAGCACAGATACGCAGTATTTT. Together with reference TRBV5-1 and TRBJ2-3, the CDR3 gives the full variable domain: KAGVTQTPRYLIKTRGQQVTLSCSPISGHRSVSWYQQTPGQGLQFLFEYFSETQRNKGNFPGRFSGRQFSNSRSEMNVSTLELGDSALYLCASSLRGGPSTDTQYFGPGTRLTVL.

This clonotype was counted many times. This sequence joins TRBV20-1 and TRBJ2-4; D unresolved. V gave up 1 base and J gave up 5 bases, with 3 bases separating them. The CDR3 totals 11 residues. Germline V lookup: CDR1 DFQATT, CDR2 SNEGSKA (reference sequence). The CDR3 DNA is TGCAGTGCTAGAGTGGAAAACATTCAGTACTTC. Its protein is CSARVENIQYF.

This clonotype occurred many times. This CDR3 is CSARGQGRDTQYF. The CDR3 DNA follows: TGCAGTGCTAGAGGACAGGGGAGAGATACGCAGTATTTT. The chain employs TRBV20-1 and TRBJ2-3; TRBD1 agrees at 8 bases. Trimming removed 1 base from V and 5 bases from J; junction bases left unmatched: 2. CDR1 is DFQATT, CDR2 SNEGSKA, per germline (reference sequence). The CDR3 spans 13 residues.

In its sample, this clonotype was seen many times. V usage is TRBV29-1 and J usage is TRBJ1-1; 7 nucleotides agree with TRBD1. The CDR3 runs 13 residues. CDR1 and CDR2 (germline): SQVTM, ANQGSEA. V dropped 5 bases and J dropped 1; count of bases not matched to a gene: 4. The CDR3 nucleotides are TGCAGCGTTCTCAGGGGGGGGAACACTGAAGCTTTCTTT. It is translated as CSVLRGGNTEAFF.

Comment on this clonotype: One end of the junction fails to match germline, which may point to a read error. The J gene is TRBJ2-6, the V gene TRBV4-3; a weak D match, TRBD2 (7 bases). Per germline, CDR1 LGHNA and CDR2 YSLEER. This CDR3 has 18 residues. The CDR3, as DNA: TGCTCCAGCAGCCATCTCGTGGGGGGGACAACTGGGGCCAACGTCCTGACTTTC. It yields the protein CSSSHLVGGTTGANVLTF.

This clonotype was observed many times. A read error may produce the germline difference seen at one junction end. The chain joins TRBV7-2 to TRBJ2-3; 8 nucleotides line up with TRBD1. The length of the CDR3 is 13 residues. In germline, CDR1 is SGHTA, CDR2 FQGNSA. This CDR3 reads CASGQGAQTTGLF. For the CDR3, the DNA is TGTGCCAGCGGACAGGGCGCCCAAACCACGGGACTCTTT.

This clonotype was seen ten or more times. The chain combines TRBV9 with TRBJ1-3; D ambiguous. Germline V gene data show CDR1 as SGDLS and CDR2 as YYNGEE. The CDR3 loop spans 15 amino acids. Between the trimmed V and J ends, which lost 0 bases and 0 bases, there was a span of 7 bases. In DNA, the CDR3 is TGTGCCAGCAGCGTAGGGGCATCCTCTGGAAACACCATATATTTT. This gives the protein CASSVGASSGNTIYF.

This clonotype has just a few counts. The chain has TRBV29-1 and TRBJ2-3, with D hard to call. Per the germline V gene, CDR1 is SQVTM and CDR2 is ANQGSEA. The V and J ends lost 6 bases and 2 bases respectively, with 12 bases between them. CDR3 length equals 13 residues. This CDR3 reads CSVNEDDTDTQYF. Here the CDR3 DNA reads TGCAGCGTCAACGAGGACGACACAGATACGCAGTATTTT.

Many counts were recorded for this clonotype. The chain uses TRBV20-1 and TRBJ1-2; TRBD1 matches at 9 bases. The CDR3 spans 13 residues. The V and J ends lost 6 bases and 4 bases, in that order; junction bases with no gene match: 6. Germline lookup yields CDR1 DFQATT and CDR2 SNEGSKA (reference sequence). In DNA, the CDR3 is TGCAGTGCCCGGACAGGGGCGATCTATGGCTACACCTTC. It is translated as CSARTGAIYGYTF.

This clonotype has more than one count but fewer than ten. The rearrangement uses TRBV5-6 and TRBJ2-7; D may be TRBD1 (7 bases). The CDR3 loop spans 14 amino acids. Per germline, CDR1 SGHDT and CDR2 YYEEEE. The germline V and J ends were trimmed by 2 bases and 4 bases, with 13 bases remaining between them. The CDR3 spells CASSFKQGRYEQYF. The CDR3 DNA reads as TGTGCCAGCAGCTTCAAACAGGGGAGGTACGAGCAGTACTTC.